The 24 T cell receptor beta chains below were found in one sample sequenced in a study of T cells in tuberculosis. The table came from immunoSEQ multiplex PCR; TCRdb's copy has only in-frame clones and leaves some out. The profile covers 37,000 or so clones, with almost 95% appearing a single time and 9.5% to 13% taken by the ten largest. Sequences were obtained from PBMCs. All receptors derive from a donor between 10 and 29 years old with latent tuberculosis or without tuberculosis infection. Some clones in this sample may be carry-over from other donors' samples.

This chain connects TRBV6-5 to TRBJ2-1, with a possible D match to TRBD2 (5 bases). V was clipped by 1 base and J by 5 bases, with 9 bases between them. Germline CDR1 reads MNHEY; CDR2 reads SVGAGI. This CDR3 region has 14 residues. The CDR3 reads CASSYFGNHNEQFF. The CDR3, as DNA: TGTGCCAGCAGTTACTTCGGGAATCACAATGAGCAGTTCTTC.

V is TRBV23-1 and J is TRBJ1-5; perhaps TRBD1 as D (6 bases). TRBV23-1 belongs to the ORF category, with a function that is uncertain. CDR3 length equals 16 residues. With 2 bases removed from V and 2 bases from J, the gap between germline ends came to 13 bases. CDR3 loop: CASSQTGTVCNQPQHF. As DNA, the CDR3 is TGCGCCAGCAGTCAAACAGGGACGGTTTGCAATCAGCCCCAGCATTTT.

This clone was detected once. The CDR3 sequence: CASSRTDSNQPQHF. CDR3 DNA: TGTGCCAGCTCTCGAACAGATAGCAATCAGCCCCAGCATTTT. The gene calls are TRBV7-9 and TRBJ1-5; D is unresolved. CDR3 length: 14 residues. Deletions cut 8 bases from V and 0 bases from J, with 11 bases between. Germline lookup yields CDR1 SEHNR and CDR2 FQNEAQ (reference sequence).

The chain recombines TRBV27 with TRBJ1-6; 8 bases agree with TRBD1. Germline CDR1 reads MNHEY; CDR2 reads SMNVEV (reference sequence). The CDR3 loop spans 17 amino acids. The trim removed 2 bases at V and 8 bases at J, leaving 11 bases unmatched. The CDR3 nucleotides are TGTGCCAGCAGTTTAGGGGCAGGGGGCAGGATGGATTCACCCCTCCACTTT. This translates into CASSLGAGGRMDSPLHF.

The chain uses TRBV5-1 and TRBJ1-4, with 7 bases fitting TRBD1. The CDR3 length is 15 residues. Unmatched junction bases numbered 9, after V lost 4 bases and J lost 6 bases. The germline CDR1 and CDR2 sequences are SGHRS and YFSETQ. This CDR3 is CASSPSLQGHEKLFF. DNA of the CDR3: TGCGCCAGCAGCCCCTCTTTACAGGGGCATGAAAAACTGTTTTTT. The complete variable domain, with remaining parts taken from reference TRBV5-1 and TRBJ1-4, reads KAGVTQTPRYLIKTRGQQVTLSCSPISGHRSVSWYQQTPGQGLQFLFEYFSETQRNKGNFPGRFSGRQFSNSRSEMNVSTLELGDSALYLCASSPSLQGHEKLFFGSGTQLSVL.

This chain uses TRBV6-6 with TRBJ1-2, with D possibly TRBD1 on 6 matching bases. This CDR3 contains 15 residues. V was cut by 0 bases and J by 7 bases, with 15 bases left in between. Germline V lookup: CDR1 MNHNY, CDR2 SVGAGI (reference sequence). The CDR3: CASSYSDRRIGGYTF. The CDR3 DNA sequence: TGTGCCAGCAGTTACTCTGACAGGAGGATTGGTGGCTACACCTTC.

This chain connects TRBV2 to TRBJ2-1; 13 bases match TRBD2. CDR1 is SNHLY and CDR2 is FYNNEI in the germline V gene. The CDR3 has 15 residues. After removal of 1 base from V and 10 bases from J, the junction contained 4 bases not matched to a gene. The CDR3 loop reads CASSEDTSGGAEQFF. Here the CDR3 DNA reads TGTGCCAGCAGTGAAGACACTAGCGGGGGGGCCGAGCAGTTCTTC.

The chain has TRBV18 and TRBJ1-1; D not resolved. V was shortened by 3 bases and J by 3 bases, with 8 bases between the two germline ends. Germline V gene data show CDR1 as KGHSH and CDR2 as LQKENI. CDR3 length equals 13 residues. CDR3 bases: TGTGCCAGCTCACCCGACACATACACTGAAGCTTTCTTT. This sequence encodes CASSPDTYTEAFF.

This chain links TRBV7-2 with TRBJ2-7, with D perhaps matching TRBD2 (6 bases). V was shortened by 0 bases and J by 3 bases, with 12 bases between the two germline ends. CDR3 length: 15 residues. CDR1 is SGHTA, CDR2 FQGNSA, per germline. The CDR3 region has the DNA TGTGCCAGCAGCTTAGCCGGGACTGGAGTCTACGAGCAGTACTTC. Its protein is CASSLAGTGVYEQYF.

CDR3 in amino acids: CASSSAFGEGMNTEAFF. The DNA for the CDR3 is TGTGCCAGCAGCTCAGCTTTCGGGGAGGGAATGAACACTGAAGCTTTCTTT. The rearrangement links TRBV9 to TRBJ1-1; the D is unclear. Germline CDR1 SGDLS, CDR2 YYNGEE. CDR3 length equals 17 residues. Trimming stripped 4 bases from V and 0 bases from J, with 19 bases between. The variable domain in full, with the rest retrieved from reference TRBV9 and TRBJ1-1, is DSGVTQTPKHLITATGQRVTLRCSPRSGDLSVYWYQQSLDQGLQFLIQYYNGEERAKGNILERFSAQQFPDLHSELNLSSLELGDSALYFCASSSAFGEGMNTEAFFGQGTRLTVV.

The rearrangement joins TRBV5-1 to TRBJ1-6; D gene unclear. Germline V gene sequence: CDR1 SGHRS, CDR2 YFSETQ. V shed 1 base and J shed 5 bases, with 13 bases lying between them. CDR3 size: 16 residues. As DNA, the CDR3 is TGCGCCAGCAGCTTGTCATCAGGTATTAATAATTCACCCCTCCACTTT. This codes for CASSLSSGINNSPLHF.

This clone was observed a single time. The rearrangement links TRBV19 to TRBJ2-7; the match to TRBD2 covers 8 bases. The CDR3 length is 15 residues. Germline V gene data show CDR1 as LNHDA and CDR2 as SQIVND (reference sequence). V gave up 3 bases and J gave up 2 bases; unmatched junction bases: 6. CDR3 DNA: TGTGCCAGTAGTATTCAGGCGGGGGGTCCCTACGAGCAGTACTTC. This encodes CASSIQAGGPYEQYF.

The chain combines TRBV4-3 with TRBJ2-3; tentatively, D is TRBD1 (6 bases). The CDR3 has 16 residues. In germline, CDR1 is LGHNA, CDR2 YSLEER. Between the trimmed V and J ends, which lost 4 bases and 0 bases, there was a span of 14 bases. CDR3 nucleotide sequence: TGCGCCAGCAGCCTTGGTAACAGGGCTAGCACAGATACGCAGTATTTT. It encodes CASSLGNRASTDTQYF.

CDR3 nucleotide sequence: TGCGCCAGCAGCTTGGGGGCAGGGAACGAAAAACTGTTTTTT. As protein: CASSLGAGNEKLFF. The chain combines TRBV5-1 with TRBJ1-4; maybe TRBD1 (5 bases). CDR3 size: 14 residues. With 0 bases removed from V and 8 bases from J, the gap between germline ends came to 11 bases. Germline V gives CDR1 SGHRS, CDR2 YFSETQ.

The chain employs TRBV28 and TRBJ1-2, with TRBD1 as a possible D gene (5 bases). Germline V lookup: CDR1 MDHEN, CDR2 SYDVKM. Trimming pared 6 bases from V and 8 bases from J, leaving 16 bases between. This CDR3 contains 13 residues. The CDR3 sequence: CASSPPEGNGYTF. The CDR3 DNA reads as TGTGCCAGCAGCCCGCCGGAGGGGAACGGCTACACCTTC.

V is TRBV6-1 and J is TRBJ1-2; D is unresolved. The ends were cut back, 4 bases at V and 5 bases at J, with 17 bases in the middle. Germline-derived CDR1 and CDR2 are MNHNS and SASEGT. The CDR3 is made up of 15 amino acids. This chain's CDR3 is CASSASRSTPYGYTF. The DNA of the CDR3 is TGTGCCAGCAGTGCATCCCGGAGCACCCCATATGGCTACACCTTC.

V gene TRBV21-1 combines with J gene TRBJ2-7; TRBD1 reflects the table's D call only, with no check against the DNA. TRBV21-1 is listed as a pseudogene. The CDR3 totals 16 residues. CDR3 region: CASSKVRAGGTYEQYV. CDR3 sequence (DNA): TGTGCCAGCAGCAAAGTGAGGGCAGGGGGCACCTACGAGCAGTACGTC.

The chain carries TRBV5-1 and TRBJ2-1; 8 bases fit TRBD2. Trimming cost V 2 bases and J 7 bases; bases outside gene matches: 5. Germline V gives CDR1 SGHRS, CDR2 YFSETQ. The CDR3 spans 14 residues. As DNA, the CDR3 is TGCGCCAGCAGCTTAGCGGGGGATCGGAATGAGCAGTTCTTC. Its translation is CASSLAGDRNEQFF.

This chain connects TRBV7-8 to TRBJ2-2; 9 nucleotides agree with TRBD2. V shed 1 base, J shed 2 bases, and the junction held 8 bases outside the gene matches. Germline-derived CDR1 and CDR2 are SGHVS and FQNEAQ. The length of the CDR3 is 18 residues. CDR3 sequence reads: CASSLGGGGASNTGELFF. Here the CDR3 DNA reads TGTGCCAGCAGCTTAGGTGGCGGGGGGGCCTCTAACACCGGGGAGCTGTTTTTT. The full variable domain, with the rest looked up from reference TRBV7-8 and TRBJ2-2, is GAGVSQSPRYKVAKRGQDVALRCDPISGHVSLFWYQQALGQGPEFLTYFQNEAQLDKSGLPSDRFFAERPEGSVSTLKIQRTQQEDSAVYLCASSLGGGGASNTGELFFGEGSRLTVL.

This clone has a single count. V and J are TRBV6-5 and TRBJ1-5; maybe TRBD1 (6 bases). Trimming took 5 bases from V and 7 from J, leaving 15 bases between them. The CDR3 contains 14 residues. Germline V gene data show CDR1 as MNHEY and CDR2 as SVGAGI. CDR3 protein: CASSAQGSGQPQHF. CDR3 coding DNA: TGTGCCAGCAGTGCACAGGGTTCTGGGCAGCCCCAGCATTTT.

Points on this clone: A junction boundary mismatches the germline segment, possibly from a read error. The genes are TRBV11-2 and TRBJ1-2; 7 bases line up with TRBD1. This CDR3 has 14 amino acids. In germline, CDR1 is SGHAT, CDR2 FQNNGV. The CDR3 region has the DNA TGTGCCAGCAGCTTAGATAGGACAGGATGGAGTGGGGCCTTC. This sequence encodes CASSLDRTGWSGAF.

This chain links TRBV30 with TRBJ1-4; D is possibly TRBD1 (6 bases). Germline CDR1 reads GTSNPN; CDR2 reads SVGIG (reference sequence). The CDR3 totals 17 residues. V lost 3 bases and J lost 6, with 23 bases in between. CDR3 DNA: TGTGCCTGGAGAGAAATGGACAGACTGACGCAGGATGAAAAACTGTTTTTT. Protein sequence: CAWREMDRLTQDEKLFF.

This rearrangement joins TRBV19 to TRBJ2-3, with TRBD2 matching over 11 bases. CDR1 is LNHDA, CDR2 SQIVND, per germline (reference sequence). The CDR3 spans 15 residues. The V segment lost 3 bases and the J segment 6 bases; nucleotides outside the gene matches: 5. The CDR3 sequence: CASSISGGAGDTQYF. The CDR3 DNA is TGTGCCAGTAGTATTAGCGGGGGGGCAGGCGATACGCAGTATTTT.

This chain connects TRBV7-9 to TRBJ2-7, with unresolved D. This CDR3 is 12 amino acids long. The germline V and J ends were trimmed by 1 base and 5 bases, with 6 bases remaining between them. The germline V gene encodes CDR1 SEHNR and CDR2 FQNEAQ (reference sequence). This CDR3 reads CASSLEFNEQYF. The CDR3 DNA reads as TGTGCCAGCAGCTTAGAATTCAACGAGCAGTACTTC.